Included here is one T cell receptor beta chain sequence, with context. Its antigen remains unknown. These data come from a study of T cell responses to AZD1222 COVID-19 vaccine. TCRdb keeps only in-frame clones here, not all; method: immunoSEQ multiplex PCR. The profile shows 120,000 to 150,000 clones, about 92% of them singletons. This CDR3 comprises 14 residues. Trimming shortened V by 5 bases and J by 6 bases, and 14 bases separated the two germline ends. Germline-derived CDR1 and CDR2 are LNHDA and SQIVND (reference sequence). General observations from the study: CD4 TCRs associated with vaccination spanned spike, dominating at 160-218 and 743-854.

This chain joins TRBV19 and TRBJ2-1, with no clear D. The sample here was peripheral blood, taken on day 0 of AZD1222 vaccination. The sequence was obtained from an adult in good health. The CDR3, as DNA: TGTGCCAGTAGTCACCTGGACGGAAGCAATGAGCAGTTCTTC. This codes for CASSHLDGSNEQFF.